This T cell receptor beta chain was sequenced during a study of shared clonotypes between healthy human individuals (TCRdb year 2020). A note on the overall study: A few men and two women, aged 18 to 49 years, made up the cohort. For each donor, CD4 naive and CD4 memory were each run on three plates, CD8 naive on two plates, and CD8 memory on one plate. To estimate repertoire size and how much clonotype sharing occurs between individuals, the study deeply sequenced the blood TCR repertoires of five healthy adults. Libraries were prepared and TCR repertoires were sequenced by different laboratories using diverse techniques, in order to increase sequencing depth and limit assay-specific biases. Between about 0.9 and 8.9 billion PBMCs per donor were obtained by leukapheresis. General findings and caveats noted by the study authors: Compared with non-shared clonotypes, clonotypes shared by all four sorted-subset donors had higher generation probabilities. Sampling was restricted to blood, and TCR repertoires in tissues likely differ from the TCR repertoires found in blood. Estimated clonotype richness was generally larger for naive than for memory subsets. Across a few donors, roughly 5.1% of naive CD4, 3.5% of naive CD8, 2% to 2.5% of memory CD4, and approximately 0.4% of memory CD8 clonotypes were shared. Incomplete sequencing was indicated by rarefaction of sorted-subset datasets, despite the large sequencing depth. Pairwise subsampling indicated that sequencing depth was expected to affect the degree of clonotype sharing among donors. The genetic and exposure-history diversity represented was limited by the small number of donors.

The donors were healthy, HIV-negative adults who had no recently reported acute infections or vaccinations. Every donor was a Caucasian adult living in Nashville, Tennessee, USA. CD4+ T cells were enriched through magnetic negative selection, after which naive cells were positively selected on CD45RA and the remaining negative fraction served as the memory subset. Blood was collected by leukapheresis, and PBMCs were isolated by Ficoll-Histopaque density gradient centrifugation and then cryopreserved in liquid nitrogen vapor phase. Purity and quantity of every magnetically sorted T cell population were checked by analytical flow cytometry. Genomic DNA was isolated from every sorted fraction and measured by UV absorbance on a Nanodrop 2000c. About this clone itself: Its antigen is not yet known. No base-level quality is on record; no much larger clone is a single base apart.

TCR CDR3 regions were amplified from genomic DNA by multiplex PCR using the deep immunoSEQ assay. For each cell subset, the extracted genomic DNA was distributed evenly across all wells of several immunoSEQ 96-well plates, and each plate served as one replicate. Each replicate PCR for sorted subsets received about 220 ng genomic DNA, equal to tens of thousands of T cell genomes. The purified libraries were quantified using a Qubit 3.0 fluorometer, sized with a Bioanalyzer 2100, and then quantified again using the KAPA Library Quantification kit. Every immunoSEQ 96-well plate was sequenced on a separate single-read 150-cycle Illumina NextSeq 550 flow cell. Per the authors' processing: Because the immunoSEQ output held only junctional sequences and lacked quality scores, the filtering could not match the filtering applied to full-length reads. Sequences were annotated with PyIR, a Python wrapper for IgBLAST v1.9, using IMGT germline references to assign V/J genes and CDR3. Reads with weak V/J assignments (E-value above 1e-6), missing CDR3, stop codons, out-of-frame junctions, or ambiguous translated residues were removed. V3J clonotypes were defined as sequences sharing an identical inferred V gene, J gene, and CDR3 amino acid sequence. To compute the percentage overlap between repertoires, the number of shared unique clonotypes was divided by the size of the smaller repertoire. Three approaches were used to assess repertoire richness: RTK rarefaction, the Chao1 estimator, and Recon v2.1 estimates of unobserved clonotypes. Generation probabilities were computed with OLGA for all TCRbeta clonotypes obtained by the gDNA method from four donors. Imported from immuneACCESS, the table was reduced by TCRdb to in-frame sequences with V and J called. These copies leave out some clones; in studies compared against another copy, an unresolved V gene accounts for under half, and the cause of the remainder is not known. Clone size and the V and J calls come from that table; the DNA yielded D and trimming. Counted in this sample were about 980,000 clones; over 75% of them appeared once. Of the sample, about 1.5% falls within the top ten clones.

The source of this sequence is a man between 18 and 29 years old in good health. Sequenced sample: memory CD4+ T cells sorted from blood. The sample's cell subset or site label, in plain terms: CD45RA-negative fraction.

The DNA reads TGTGCCAGCAGCCTCTTAATGGCTGAGGACTCCTACGAGCAGTACTTC. This codes for CASSLLMAEDSYEQYF. The V and J genes are TRBV7-6 and TRBJ2-7, with no confident D gene call. The germline V gene sets CDR1 to SGHVS and CDR2 to FNYEAQ. V is pared back by 5 bases and J by 0 bases, with 17 bases lying between the germline termini. The CDR3 starts with the cysteine, ends with the phenylalanine, and has 16 residues. Of all the DNA, just the CDR3 is kept, 48 bases in frame from base 1.